This T cell receptor beta chain was captured by sequencing in a study of cytomegalovirus exposure and HLA in healthy donors. PCR primers comprised 60 Vbeta and 13 Jbeta primers. Repertoires were generated with immunoSEQ multiplex PCR, while TCRdb's copy carries only in-frame clones and drops some. The sample includes 130,000 or so clones, around 70% seen only once; the top ten take more than 2%. The germline V gene has CDR1 SGHAT and CDR2 FQNNGV. The V gene lost 5 bases and the J gene lost 0 bases, with 19 bases spanning the gap. The CDR3 consists of 17 residues. This rearrangement joins TRBV11-2 to TRBJ1-2; no definite D call. The clonotype comes from a woman aged 40-49 years in good health and CMV-seropositive. Sample: PBMCs. CDR3: CASSGGGWKEANYGYTF. The CDR3 nucleotides read TGTGCCAGCAGCGGAGGTGGATGGAAAGAGGCTAACTATGGCTACACCTTC.